These T cell receptor beta chains were read from a single sample in a study of OX40 agonist ivuxolimab in advanced cancers. The assay was immunoSEQ multiplex PCR, and TCRdb's table has in-frame clones only and misses some. Of roughly 60,000 clones in the sample, more than 75% are singletons; the top ten hold 3%. Sample: CD4+ or CD8+ T cells sorted from blood, taken in a trial of the OX40 agonist ivuxolimab. The origin of the receptors is an adult with an advanced solid tumor such as melanoma, head and neck, liver or kidney cancer. Each CDR3 is given with its conserved first and last residue. The D gene is left open where the match is weak. Clone size is given for some rows only: seen once, a few or many times, or a class if the clone is expanded.

v_call,cdr3_length,d_call,j_call,clone_size,cdr3_aa,cdr3_nt
TRBV6-6,15,.,TRBJ1-1,.,CATTEGQRLNTEAFF,TGTGCCACCACAGAGGGACAAAGGCTGAACACTGAAGCTTTCTTT
TRBV5-1,16,TRBD1,TRBJ1-4,.,CASSSHPGQGGEKLFF,TGCGCCAGCAGCTCTCACCCCGGACAGGGTGGTGAAAAACTGTTTTTT
TRBV2,15,.,TRBJ1-4,.,CASRDPGRRHEKLFF,TGTGCCAGCAGAGATCCGGGACGGAGACATGAAAAACTGTTTTTT
TRBV2,17,TRBD2,TRBJ2-3,.,CASSDNYSGGNTDTQYF,TGTGCCAGCAGTGACAACTATAGCGGGGGGAACACAGATACGCAGTATTTT
TRBV30,15,.,TRBJ2-2,few,CAWSEGGALTGELFF,TGTGCCTGGAGTGAAGGGGGGGCCCTTACCGGGGAGCTGTTTTTT
TRBV5-1,14,.,TRBJ2-3,.,CASSLSAGTDTQYF,TGCGCCAGCAGCTTGTCTGCGGGCACAGATACGCAGTATTTT
TRBV28,15,TRBD1,TRBJ2-5,.,CASSLLDRVFGTQYF,TGTGCCAGCAGTTTACTGGACAGGGTATTTGGGACCCAGTACTTC
TRBV6-1,13,TRBD1,TRBJ2-7,.,CASRGQGNYEQYF,TGTGCCAGCAGGGGACAGGGCAACTACGAGCAGTACTTC
TRBV7-9,16,.,TRBJ2-5,.,CASSRPVAEVYETQYF,TGTGCCAGCAGCCGACCCGTTGCGGAGGTGTATGAGACCCAGTACTTC
TRBV30,13,TRBD1,TRBJ2-7,.,CAWNRGLMNEQYF,TGTGCCTGGAACAGGGGGCTTATGAACGAGCAGTACTTC
TRBV7-9,13,.,TRBJ2-1,.,CASSIGTLNEQFF,TGTGCCAGCAGCATAGGGACCTTGAATGAGCAGTTCTTC
TRBV4-2,14,.,TRBJ1-2,.,CASSQEGQYYGYTF,TGTGCCAGCAGCCAAGAAGGGCAGTACTATGGCTACACCTTC
TRBV4-2,16,.,TRBJ1-2,.,CASSQWVRDTNYGYTF,TGTGCCAGCAGCCAATGGGTCAGGGACACCAACTATGGCTACACCTTC
TRBV19,14,TRBD1,TRBJ1-4,once,CASRTGTGREKLFF,TGTGCCAGTAGGACCGGGACAGGGCGCGAAAAACTGTTTTTT
TRBV2,12,.,TRBJ2-5,.,CASSPTQETQYF,TGTGCCAGCAGCCCGACTCAAGAGACCCAGTACTTC
TRBV7-6,13,.,TRBJ1-5,few,CASSLDSNQPQHF,TGTGCCAGCAGCTTAGACAGCAATCAGCCCCAGCATTTT
TRBV23-1,15,.,TRBJ1-5,.,CASSRQRGSNQPQHF,TGCGCCAGCAGTCGGCAAAGGGGAAGCAATCAGCCCCAGCATTTT
TRBV5-1,14,TRBD1,TRBJ2-7,.,CASSLSGQGYEQYF,TGCGCCAGCAGCTTGTCAGGACAGGGGTACGAGCAGTACTTC
TRBV9,15,.,TRBJ1-6,.,CASSVDIGGNSPLHF,TGTGCCAGCAGCGTAGATATAGGGGGGAATTCACCCCTCCACTTT
TRBV7-2,15,.,TRBJ2-3,few,CASSFWTVGTDTQYF,TGTGCCAGCAGCTTCTGGACGGTCGGCACAGATACGCAGTATTTT
TRBV28,11,.,TRBJ2-5,.,CATTLGETQYF,TGTGCCACAACTCTAGGGGAGACCCAGTACTTC
TRBV4-2,15,TRBD2,TRBJ2-5,.,CASSPGTSGGETQYF,TGTGCCAGCAGCCCGGGGACTAGCGGGGGAGAGACCCAGTACTTC
TRBV5-1,14,TRBD1,TRBJ1-1,few,CASSVTGGRPEAFF,TGCGCCAGCAGCGTGACAGGGGGGAGGCCTGAAGCTTTCTTT
TRBV19,13,.,TRBJ2-7,.,CASTLSREYEQYF,TGTGCCAGTACCTTGAGCAGGGAGTACGAGCAGTACTTC
TRBV28,12,.,TRBJ2-1,few,CASSLRLSEQFF,TGTGCCAGCAGTTTACGACTATCTGAGCAGTTCTTC
TRBV6-5,15,.,TRBJ1-2,.,CASRDVADTNYGYTF,TGTGCCAGCAGAGACGTGGCAGATACTAACTATGGCTACACCTTC
TRBV30,15,TRBD1,TRBJ2-2,.,CAWRSGTGGTGELFF,TGTGCCTGGAGATCCGGGACAGGGGGCACCGGGGAGCTGTTTTTT
TRBV7-3,13,TRBD1,TRBJ2-7,.,CASSLDRGLEQYF,TGTGCCAGCAGCTTGGACAGGGGGCTCGAGCAGTACTTC
TRBV11-2,13,.,TRBJ2-5,few,CASSLGEKETQYF,TGTGCCAGCAGCCTCGGGGAAAAAGAGACCCAGTACTTC
TRBV7-9,12,.,TRBJ1-6,.,CASSPDNSPLHF,TGTGCCAGCAGTCCCGATAATTCACCCCTCCACTTT
TRBV19,15,.,TRBJ2-3,.,CASSAPNNRGGTQYF,TGTGCCAGTAGTGCCCCTAACAACCGGGGTGGTACGCAGTATTTT
TRBV4-1,17,.,TRBJ2-5,.,CASSQPPSIVGAETQYF,TGCGCCAGCAGCCAACCCCCCTCGATTGTGGGGGCGGAGACCCAGTACTTC
TRBV2,11,.,TRBJ1-1,.,CATKGRREAFF,TGTGCCACCAAGGGACGTCGTGAAGCTTTCTTT
TRBV10-3,14,.,TRBJ1-5,few,CAISESPGGQPQHF,TGTGCCATCAGTGAGTCTCCGGGAGGGCAGCCCCAGCATTTT
TRBV6-1,13,.,TRBJ2-7,.,CASSEGGFYEQYF,TGTGCCAGCAGTGAAGGGGGGTTCTACGAGCAGTACTTC
TRBV9,16,TRBD2,TRBJ2-1,.,CASSVDGTSGIGEQFF,TGTGCCAGCAGCGTAGACGGGACTAGCGGGATCGGTGAGCAGTTCTTC
TRBV25-1,14,TRBD1,TRBJ1-3,.,CASRGTGGRNTIYF,TGTGCCAGCAGGGGGACAGGGGGCCGAAACACCATATATTTT
TRBV11-2,16,.,TRBJ2-1,.,CASSKDGDVPPDEQFF,TGTGCCAGCAGCAAGGACGGGGACGTCCCTCCCGATGAGCAGTTCTTC
TRBV2,13,TRBD1,TRBJ2-3,.,CASDRERTDTQYF,TGTGCCAGCGACAGGGAGCGCACAGATACGCAGTATTTT
TRBV6-6,14,.,TRBJ1-3,.,CASSYRDSGNTIYF,TGTGCCAGCAGTTACAGGGACTCTGGAAACACCATATATTTT
TRBV11-3,15,.,TRBJ2-3,.,CASTPGDESTDTQYF,TGTGCCAGCACCCCGGGGGATGAGTCAACAGATACGCAGTATTTT
TRBV4-2,16,.,TRBJ2-7,.,CASSQGGGRSTYEQYF,TGTGCCAGCAGCCAGGGGGGCGGGCGGAGTACCTACGAGCAGTACTTC
TRBV6-6,15,.,TRBJ1-3,.,CASSPDGYDGNTIYF,TGTGCCAGCAGCCCAGACGGCTATGATGGAAACACCATATATTTT
TRBV28,15,TRBD1,TRBJ1-5,.,CASRQGGYSNQPQHF,TGTGCCAGCAGACAGGGGGGTTATAGCAATCAGCCCCAGCATTTT
TRBV28,12,.,TRBJ2-5,.,CASSSIPGTQYF,TGTGCCAGCAGTTCCATACCCGGGACCCAGTACTTC
TRBV4-2,16,.,TRBJ2-1,.,CASSQGPGTLYNEQFF,TGTGCCAGCAGCCAAGGACCCGGGACTCTGTACAATGAGCAGTTCTTC
TRBV5-1,18,.,TRBJ2-4,few,CASSLGELTRIYKNIQYF,TGCGCCAGCAGCTTGGGGGAACTAACACGGATATACAAAAACATTCAGTACTTC
TRBV28,13,.,TRBJ2-1,few,CASSFAGYNEQFF,TGTGCCAGCAGTTTCGCGGGGTACAATGAGCAGTTCTTC
TRBV19,13,.,TRBJ2-1,many,CASSTGEYNEQFF,TGTGCCAGTTCTACCGGAGAGTACAATGAGCAGTTCTTC
TRBV5-4,13,.,TRBJ2-3,.,CASSRDFTDTQYF,TGTGCCAGCAGTAGGGACTTCACAGATACGCAGTATTTT
TRBV15,15,.,TRBJ1-1,.,CATSRDLGGLGEAFF,TGTGCCACCAGCAGAGATCTCGGGGGTCTTGGTGAAGCTTTCTTT
TRBV4-2,13,.,TRBJ2-1,.,CASSQDRGIEQFF,TGTGCCAGCAGCCAAGACAGGGGCATTGAGCAGTTCTTC
TRBV4-2,12,.,TRBJ2-1,.,CASSQLRHEQFF,TGTGCCAGCAGCCAGTTACGACATGAGCAGTTCTTC
TRBV11-2,15,.,TRBJ2-4,.,CASSSPGGRKNIQYF,TGTGCCAGCAGCTCCCCGGGGGGCAGGAAAAACATTCAGTACTTC
TRBV9,15,.,TRBJ2-5,.,CASSPVGGAGETQYF,TGTGCCAGCAGCCCGGTGGGGGGAGCGGGAGAGACCCAGTACTTC
TRBV7-9,15,TRBD1,TRBJ1-6,few,CASSLGTAGVSPLHF,TGTGCCAGCAGCCTTGGGACAGCCGGGGTTTCACCCCTCCACTTT
TRBV30,13,TRBD1,TRBJ1-1,.,CAWSVGQVAEAFF,TGTGCCTGGAGTGTGGGACAGGTGGCCGAAGCTTTCTTT
TRBV7-6,14,.,TRBJ1-1,.,CASSPGTQGVGAFF,TGTGCCAGCAGCCCCGGGACCCAGGGCGTCGGAGCTTTCTTT
TRBV7-2,13,.,TRBJ2-3,.,CASSQDYTDTQYF,TGTGCCAGCAGCCAGGACTACACAGATACGCAGTATTTT